Listed below are T cell receptor beta chains from one sample, sequenced in a study of CD8 T cells in Susac syndrome. TCRdb recomputed calls from the immunoSEQ multiplex PCR reads with MiXCR, one row per CDR3 protein. The data contain some 110,000 distinct CDR3 sequences, around 94% of them seen just once; the ten biggest clones take up 0.085% to 0.09%. What was sequenced was CD4+ T cells from PBMCs. These receptors originate from a human donor in good health. Both conserved end residues are part of each CDR3. The D gene is left open where the match is weak. Not all rows give a size; the values are once, few, many and, for expanded clones, a class.

CDR3 DNA: TGTGCCAGCAGTTGGGACTGGGGTTACGAGCAGTACTTC; CDR3 protein: CASSWDWGYEQYF; J gene: TRBJ2-7; V gene: TRBV27; D gene: .; clone size: .
CDR3 DNA: TGCGCCAGCAGCTTGGGGGCCGGTCAGGGGGTCGACACTGAAGCTTTCTTT; CDR3 protein: CASSLGAGQGVDTEAFF; J gene: TRBJ1-1; V gene: TRBV5-1; D gene: TRBD1; clone size: .
CDR3 DNA: TGTGCCAGCACACAGGGGTACAATGAGCAGTTCTTC; CDR3 protein: CASTQGYNEQFF; J gene: TRBJ2-1; V gene: TRBV2; D gene: TRBD1; clone size: .
CDR3 DNA: TGTGCCAGCAGCCAGGGTCGGGGCGGGGAGCTGTTTTTT; CDR3 protein: CASSQGRGGELFF; J gene: TRBJ2-2; V gene: TRBV6-5; D gene: .; clone size: .
CDR3 DNA: TGTGCCAGCAGCAAATGGACAGACACCGGGGAGCTGTTTTTT; CDR3 protein: CASSKWTDTGELFF; J gene: TRBJ2-2; V gene: TRBV9; D gene: .; clone size: .
CDR3 DNA: TGTGCCAGCAGTGTGGGCCAGCGGCTAGGCTATGGCTACACCTTC; CDR3 protein: CASSVGQRLGYGYTF; J gene: TRBJ1-2; V gene: TRBV2; D gene: .; clone size: .
CDR3 DNA: TGTGCCAGCAGCCAAGAGGGACACACCGGTGAGCAGTTCTTC; CDR3 protein: CASSQEGHTGEQFF; J gene: TRBJ2-1; V gene: TRBV4-2; D gene: .; clone size: .
CDR3 DNA: TGTGCCAGCAGCTTCACCTATCCAGCAGGGGAAACTGAAGCTTTCTTT; CDR3 protein: CASSFTYPAGETEAFF; J gene: TRBJ1-1; V gene: TRBV7-2; D gene: .; clone size: .
CDR3 DNA: TGTGCCAGCAGCCCACAGATGAGTGGAAACACCATATATTTT; CDR3 protein: CASSPQMSGNTIYF; J gene: TRBJ1-3; V gene: TRBV7-2; D gene: .; clone size: .
CDR3 DNA: TGTGCCAGCAGCTTAGGGACCGGCTATGAGCAGTTCTTC; CDR3 protein: CASSLGTGYEQFF; J gene: TRBJ2-1; V gene: TRBV7-2; D gene: .; clone size: .
CDR3 DNA: TGCAGTGCATTAGATCAGGGGATTGACACTGAAGCTTTCTTT; CDR3 protein: CSALDQGIDTEAFF; J gene: TRBJ1-1; V gene: TRBV20-1; D gene: .; clone size: once
CDR3 DNA: TGTGCCAGCAGTGAAAGGGGGTCTGGGGCCAACGTCCTGACTTTC; CDR3 protein: CASSERGSGANVLTF; J gene: TRBJ2-6; V gene: TRBV2; D gene: .; clone size: .
CDR3 DNA: TGTGCCAGCAGCGTAGAAGGGAACCTCAATCAGCCCCAGCATTTT; CDR3 protein: CASSVEGNLNQPQHF; J gene: TRBJ1-5; V gene: TRBV9; D gene: .; clone size: .
CDR3 DNA: TGTGCCAGCAGCTTAGTTACGGGAGCGGGAGCCTTTTTCTACGAGCAGTACTTC; CDR3 protein: CASSLVTGAGAFFYEQYF; J gene: TRBJ2-7; V gene: TRBV7-8; D gene: TRBD2; clone size: .
CDR3 DNA: TGCAGCGTAGTTCCTAGCGGGGGAAGCTCCTACGAGCAGTACTTC; CDR3 protein: CSVVPSGGSSYEQYF; J gene: TRBJ2-7; V gene: TRBV29-1; D gene: TRBD2; clone size: .
CDR3 DNA: TGTGCCAGCATCAGGGGACCCCAAGAGACCCAGTACTTC; CDR3 protein: CASIRGPQETQYF; J gene: TRBJ2-5; V gene: TRBV2; D gene: .; clone size: .
CDR3 DNA: TGTGCCAGCAGCTTCAGGGGGCGAGGGGACTATGGCTACACCTTC; CDR3 protein: CASSFRGRGDYGYTF; J gene: TRBJ1-2; V gene: TRBV7-9; D gene: TRBD1; clone size: .
CDR3 DNA: TGCAGCGTTGAATTAGGTCTAGCGGGCGACAATGAGCAGTTCTTC; CDR3 protein: CSVELGLAGDNEQFF; J gene: TRBJ2-1; V gene: TRBV29-1; D gene: TRBD2; clone size: .
CDR3 DNA: TGCAGTGCTAAAATCCCAAGCGGGTCCTTGAATGAGCAGTTCTTC; CDR3 protein: CSAKIPSGSLNEQFF; J gene: TRBJ2-1; V gene: TRBV20-1; D gene: .; clone size: .